One and the same sample provided the 4 T cell receptor beta chains below, sequenced in a study of shared clonotypes between healthy human individuals. The table came from immunoSEQ multiplex PCR; TCRdb's copy has only in-frame clones and leaves some out. The sample includes about 560,000 clones, around 76% of them seen just once. The sequenced sample consisted of PBMCs. These receptors came from a woman between 35 and 50 years old in good health. Some clones in this sample may be carry-over from other donors' samples.

V usage is TRBV21-1 and J usage is TRBJ2-5; the DNA was not used to check the table's D call, TRBD2. TRBV21-1 is assigned pseudogene status. The CDR3 length is 14 residues. The CDR3 loop reads CAPAEVAAWETQYF. The CDR3 DNA sequence: TGTGCCCCCGCGGAGGTAGCGGCCTGGGAGACCCAGTACTTC.

J is TRBJ2-1 and V is TRBV11-3; D is ambiguous. Germline-derived CDR1 and CDR2 are SGHNT and YENEEA. Trimming took 5 bases from V and 7 from J, leaving 18 bases between them. The CDR3 has 15 amino acids. This CDR3 is CASSRRARNGNEQFF. The DNA of the CDR3 is TGTGCCAGCAGCCGCCGGGCCAGAAATGGGAATGAGCAGTTCTTC.

The gene calls are TRBV27 and TRBJ2-7; a possible D gene is TRBD1 (6 bases). V gave up 3 bases and J gave up 3 bases, with 15 bases separating them. Germline V gene sequence: CDR1 MNHEY, CDR2 SMNVEV (reference sequence). The CDR3 is 15 amino acids. CDR3 sequence: CASSFLDRRDYEQYF. CDR3 in DNA: TGTGCCAGCAGTTTTCTGGACAGAAGGGACTACGAGCAGTACTTC.

The V and J genes are TRBV5-4 and TRBJ2-3, with 7 nucleotides matching TRBD1. V was clipped by 0 bases and J by 3 bases; unmatched bases: 4. Germline CDR1 SGHNT, CDR2 YYREEE (reference sequence). CDR3 length: 15 amino acids. DNA of the CDR3: TGTGCCAGCAGCTTGGACAGGGGTGGTACAGATACGCAGTATTTT. Residues: CASSLDRGGTDTQYF.